One and the same sample provided the 21 T cell receptor beta chains below, sequenced in a study of blood T cell repertoires in COVID-19 (dated by TCRdb to the early 2020s). The library was obtained by the immunoSEQ multiplex PCR assay. TCRdb took over this immuneACCESS table, retaining in-frame rearrangements with V and J assigned. Such tables are incomplete; in checked studies, under half of the missing clones stem from an unresolved V gene, and the remainder is unexplained. This sample comprises some 210,000 clones, 89% of them detected only once. About 6% of the sample is held by the ten biggest clonotypes. The sample taken for sequencing was peripheral blood. These receptors originate from a man in his 60s who had recovered from COVID-19.

The chain has TRBV3-1 (or the pseudogene TRBV3-2) and TRBJ2-2; 9 bases match TRBD2. The CDR3 is 17 amino acids. The germline CDR1 and CDR2 sequences are LGHDT and YNNKEL (reference sequence). V shed 1 base and J 7 bases; nucleotides not matched to a gene: 10. The CDR3 DNA is TGTGCCAGCAGCCAAGGCGGGAGGGACCCACAGGGCGGGGAGCTGTTTTTT. This codes for CASSQGGRDPQGGELFF.

V usage is TRBV15 and J usage is TRBJ2-7; 8 nucleotides align to TRBD1. The CDR3 has 15 residues. From germline, CDR1 is LNHNV and CDR2 YYDKDF (reference sequence). J lost 4 bases, V lost 8 bases, and 13 bases had no gene match. The CDR3 sequence: CATRQSQGALYEQYF. Here the CDR3 DNA reads TGTGCCACCCGACAGTCCCAGGGGGCTCTATACGAGCAGTACTTC.

In nucleotides, the CDR3 is TGTGCCAGTAGTTCCCTACGAGCGGGGTTGGACACCGGGGAGCTGTTTTTT. Translating gives CASSSLRAGLDTGELFF. This chain connects TRBV19 to TRBJ2-2; TRBD2 agrees at 7 bases. V lost 5 bases, J lost 3 bases, and 12 bases stayed unmatched. There are 17 residues in the CDR3. The germline V gene has CDR1 LNHDA and CDR2 SQIVND (reference sequence).

Comments on this clone: Other DNA sequences in this sample translate to the same CDR3. V gene TRBV5-1 combines with J gene TRBJ2-3; TRBD2 matches 7 bases. The CDR3 loop spans 14 amino acids. V trimming: 3 bases; J trimming: 2 bases; junction bases outside the gene matches: 3. CDR1 is SGHRS, CDR2 YFSETQ, per germline. The CDR3 loop is CASSSGLVTDTQYF. CDR3 sequence (DNA): TGCGCCAGCAGCTCCGGACTAGTCACAGATACGCAGTATTTT.

The chain carries TRBV10-3 and TRBJ2-7; tentative D call: TRBD1 (6 bases). Deletions cut 3 bases from V and 3 bases from J, with 12 bases between. CDR3 size: 14 residues. The germline V gene has CDR1 ENHRY and CDR2 SYGVKD. CDR3 loop: CAISEGGQGYEQYF. The CDR3 nucleotides are TGTGCCATCAGTGAAGGGGGTCAGGGCTACGAGCAGTACTTC.

The chain has TRBV15 and TRBJ2-7, with D perhaps TRBD1 (5 bases). Germline loops: CDR1 LNHNV, CDR2 YYDKDF (reference sequence). The CDR3 length is 14 residues. V lost 0 bases to trimming and J lost 2 bases, with 8 bases between them. The CDR3 loop is CATSRDPGPYEQYF. CDR3 nucleotide sequence: TGTGCCACCAGCAGAGATCCAGGGCCCTACGAGCAGTACTTC.

This chain links TRBV7-8 with TRBJ2-7, with D unresolved. Looked up from germline, CDR1 is SGHVS and CDR2 is FQNEAQ. The CDR3 contains 12 residues. Trimming left V 9 bases short and J 2 bases short, with 11 bases between. DNA of the CDR3: TGTGCCAGTTGTGACATCCCCTACGAGCAGTACTTC. As protein: CASCDIPYEQYF.

The V gene is TRBV7-2, the J gene TRBJ2-1; 9 nucleotides match TRBD2. V lost 6 bases to trimming and J lost 0 bases; unmatched junction nucleotides: 12. The V gene's germline CDR1 is SGHTA and CDR2 FQGNSA. This CDR3 contains 18 residues. This CDR3 is CASSKPSGKGGSYNEQFF. For the CDR3, the DNA is TGTGCCAGCAGTAAACCTAGCGGGAAGGGGGGCTCCTACAATGAGCAGTTCTTC.

The chain has TRBV6-5 and TRBJ2-1; TRBD2 is a possible D gene (5 bases). Germline CDR1 MNHEY, CDR2 SVGAGI. The CDR3 runs 16 residues. V was trimmed by 4 bases and J by 0 bases, leaving 13 bases between them. CDR3 region: CASSSEGVFSYNEQFF. Written as DNA, the CDR3 is TGTGCCAGCAGTTCCGAGGGAGTCTTCTCCTACAATGAGCAGTTCTTC.

The chain is built from TRBV10-3 and TRBJ2-1; weak D call: TRBD2 (6 bases). Looked up from germline, CDR1 is ENHRY and CDR2 is SYGVKD. V was shortened by 5 bases and J by 5 bases, with 19 bases between the two germline ends. This CDR3 is 16 amino acids long. The CDR3 spells CAISPPAGRIDNEQFF. CDR3 sequence (DNA): TGTGCCATCAGTCCCCCTGCGGGGCGGATCGACAATGAGCAGTTCTTC.

The sample holds a few counts of this clone. J is TRBJ1-1 and V is TRBV5-1, with 10 bases fitting TRBD1. V dropped 2 bases and J dropped 2; count of bases not matched to a gene: 9. Germline V CDR1 and CDR2: SGHRS, YFSETQ. The CDR3 is made up of 17 amino acids. CDR3 in DNA: TGCGCCAGCAGCTTAAGGGGAGACAGGGGGCGAAACACTGAAGCTTTCTTT. Protein: CASSLRGDRGRNTEAFF.

The chain has TRBV7-2 and TRBJ2-7; possible D gene TRBD2, 6 bases. Trimming removed 4 bases from V and 6 bases from J, with 22 bases in between. CDR1 and CDR2 (germline): SGHTA, FQGNSA. This CDR3 contains 16 residues. CDR3 protein: CASSSNARASGGEQYF. Written as DNA, the CDR3 is TGTGCCAGCAGCTCCAATGCTCGGGCCTCCGGGGGCGAGCAGTACTTC.

The rearrangement joins TRBV4-2 to TRBJ1-4; 9 bases align to TRBD1. Trimming took 2 bases from V and 8 from J; bases not matched to a gene: 3. The germline V gene has CDR1 LGHNA and CDR2 YNFKEQ. This CDR3 comprises 14 residues. Here the CDR3 DNA reads TGTGCCAGCAGCCAAAGACAGGGGGACGAAAAACTGTTTTTT. Translating it yields CASSQRQGDEKLFF.

The J gene is TRBJ2-5, the V gene TRBV4-3, with 7 bases that match TRBD1. V shed 0 bases and J 2 bases; nucleotides not matched to a gene: 9. Germline CDR1 reads LGHNA; CDR2 reads YSLEER. The CDR3 covers 17 residues. The DNA of the CDR3 is TGCGCCAGCAGCCAAGATAGGAATATACAGGGGCAAGAGACCCAGTACTTC. Its protein product is CASSQDRNIQGQETQYF.

J is TRBJ1-2 and V is TRBV15; 9 bases line up with TRBD1. V was pared by 3 bases and J by 5 bases, with 10 bases of the junction left unmatched. Germline values: CDR1 LNHNV, CDR2 YYDKDF (reference sequence). The CDR3 runs 16 residues. CDR3 in DNA: TGTGCCACCAGCAGTGGTACCGGGACAGGGTGGTATGGCTACACCTTC. It is translated as CATSSGTGTGWYGYTF.

The genes are TRBV3-1 (or the pseudogene TRBV3-2) and TRBJ1-1; D call uncertain. V was pared by 1 base and J by 10 bases, with 10 bases between. The CDR3 is made up of 12 amino acids. Germline-derived CDR1 and CDR2 are LGHDT and YNNKEL (reference sequence). For the CDR3, the DNA is TGTGCCAGCAGCCAAGCCAAGGGAGGAGCTTTCTTT. The encoded protein is CASSQAKGGAFF.

The V and J genes are TRBV7-9 and TRBJ1-3; D ambiguous. Germline CDR1 SEHNR, CDR2 FQNEAQ (reference sequence). The V gene lost 1 base and the J gene lost 2 bases, with 6 bases spanning the gap. The CDR3 extends over 14 amino acids. CDR3 loop: CASSLDSPGNTIYF. The CDR3 nucleotides read TGTGCCAGCAGCTTAGACAGTCCTGGAAACACCATATATTTT.

The chain combines TRBV28 with TRBJ1-2; D is unresolved. With 5 bases removed from V and 4 bases from J, the gap between germline ends came to 14 bases. Germline-derived CDR1 and CDR2 are MDHEN and SYDVKM. The CDR3 contains 14 residues. CDR3: CASSVRLEIYGYTF. CDR3 DNA sequence: TGTGCCAGCAGTGTGAGATTAGAAATCTATGGCTACACCTTC.

The chain carries TRBV7-8 and TRBJ2-2, with D possibly matching TRBD1 (6 bases). The CDR3 runs 17 residues. Germline-derived CDR1 and CDR2 are SGHVS and FQNEAQ. Trimming shortened V by 4 bases and J by 2 bases, and 17 bases separated the two germline ends. Written as DNA, the CDR3 is TGTGCCAGCAGCTCCAGGGCTAGGACAGCTAACACCGGGGAGCTGTTTTTT. Its translation is CASSSRARTANTGELFF.

V gene TRBV27 combines with J gene TRBJ2-1; 7 bases are a match to TRBD2. J was trimmed by 5 bases and V by 1 base; bases with no gene match: 8. The CDR3 spans 16 residues. The germline CDR1 and CDR2 sequences are MNHEY and SMNVEV (reference sequence). CDR3 loop: CASSLWLTSVNNEQFF. CDR3 nucleotide sequence: TGTGCCAGCAGTTTATGGCTAACTAGCGTAAACAATGAGCAGTTCTTC.

This chain connects TRBV6-5 to TRBJ1-5; a weak D match, TRBD1 (6 bases). This CDR3 has 14 amino acids. Germline-derived CDR1 and CDR2 are MNHEY and SVGAGI. Trimming shortened V by 5 bases and J by 3 bases, and 11 bases separated the two germline ends. CDR3 region: CASSRTAHNQPQHF. DNA for the CDR3: TGTGCCAGCAGTAGGACAGCCCACAATCAGCCCCAGCATTTT.